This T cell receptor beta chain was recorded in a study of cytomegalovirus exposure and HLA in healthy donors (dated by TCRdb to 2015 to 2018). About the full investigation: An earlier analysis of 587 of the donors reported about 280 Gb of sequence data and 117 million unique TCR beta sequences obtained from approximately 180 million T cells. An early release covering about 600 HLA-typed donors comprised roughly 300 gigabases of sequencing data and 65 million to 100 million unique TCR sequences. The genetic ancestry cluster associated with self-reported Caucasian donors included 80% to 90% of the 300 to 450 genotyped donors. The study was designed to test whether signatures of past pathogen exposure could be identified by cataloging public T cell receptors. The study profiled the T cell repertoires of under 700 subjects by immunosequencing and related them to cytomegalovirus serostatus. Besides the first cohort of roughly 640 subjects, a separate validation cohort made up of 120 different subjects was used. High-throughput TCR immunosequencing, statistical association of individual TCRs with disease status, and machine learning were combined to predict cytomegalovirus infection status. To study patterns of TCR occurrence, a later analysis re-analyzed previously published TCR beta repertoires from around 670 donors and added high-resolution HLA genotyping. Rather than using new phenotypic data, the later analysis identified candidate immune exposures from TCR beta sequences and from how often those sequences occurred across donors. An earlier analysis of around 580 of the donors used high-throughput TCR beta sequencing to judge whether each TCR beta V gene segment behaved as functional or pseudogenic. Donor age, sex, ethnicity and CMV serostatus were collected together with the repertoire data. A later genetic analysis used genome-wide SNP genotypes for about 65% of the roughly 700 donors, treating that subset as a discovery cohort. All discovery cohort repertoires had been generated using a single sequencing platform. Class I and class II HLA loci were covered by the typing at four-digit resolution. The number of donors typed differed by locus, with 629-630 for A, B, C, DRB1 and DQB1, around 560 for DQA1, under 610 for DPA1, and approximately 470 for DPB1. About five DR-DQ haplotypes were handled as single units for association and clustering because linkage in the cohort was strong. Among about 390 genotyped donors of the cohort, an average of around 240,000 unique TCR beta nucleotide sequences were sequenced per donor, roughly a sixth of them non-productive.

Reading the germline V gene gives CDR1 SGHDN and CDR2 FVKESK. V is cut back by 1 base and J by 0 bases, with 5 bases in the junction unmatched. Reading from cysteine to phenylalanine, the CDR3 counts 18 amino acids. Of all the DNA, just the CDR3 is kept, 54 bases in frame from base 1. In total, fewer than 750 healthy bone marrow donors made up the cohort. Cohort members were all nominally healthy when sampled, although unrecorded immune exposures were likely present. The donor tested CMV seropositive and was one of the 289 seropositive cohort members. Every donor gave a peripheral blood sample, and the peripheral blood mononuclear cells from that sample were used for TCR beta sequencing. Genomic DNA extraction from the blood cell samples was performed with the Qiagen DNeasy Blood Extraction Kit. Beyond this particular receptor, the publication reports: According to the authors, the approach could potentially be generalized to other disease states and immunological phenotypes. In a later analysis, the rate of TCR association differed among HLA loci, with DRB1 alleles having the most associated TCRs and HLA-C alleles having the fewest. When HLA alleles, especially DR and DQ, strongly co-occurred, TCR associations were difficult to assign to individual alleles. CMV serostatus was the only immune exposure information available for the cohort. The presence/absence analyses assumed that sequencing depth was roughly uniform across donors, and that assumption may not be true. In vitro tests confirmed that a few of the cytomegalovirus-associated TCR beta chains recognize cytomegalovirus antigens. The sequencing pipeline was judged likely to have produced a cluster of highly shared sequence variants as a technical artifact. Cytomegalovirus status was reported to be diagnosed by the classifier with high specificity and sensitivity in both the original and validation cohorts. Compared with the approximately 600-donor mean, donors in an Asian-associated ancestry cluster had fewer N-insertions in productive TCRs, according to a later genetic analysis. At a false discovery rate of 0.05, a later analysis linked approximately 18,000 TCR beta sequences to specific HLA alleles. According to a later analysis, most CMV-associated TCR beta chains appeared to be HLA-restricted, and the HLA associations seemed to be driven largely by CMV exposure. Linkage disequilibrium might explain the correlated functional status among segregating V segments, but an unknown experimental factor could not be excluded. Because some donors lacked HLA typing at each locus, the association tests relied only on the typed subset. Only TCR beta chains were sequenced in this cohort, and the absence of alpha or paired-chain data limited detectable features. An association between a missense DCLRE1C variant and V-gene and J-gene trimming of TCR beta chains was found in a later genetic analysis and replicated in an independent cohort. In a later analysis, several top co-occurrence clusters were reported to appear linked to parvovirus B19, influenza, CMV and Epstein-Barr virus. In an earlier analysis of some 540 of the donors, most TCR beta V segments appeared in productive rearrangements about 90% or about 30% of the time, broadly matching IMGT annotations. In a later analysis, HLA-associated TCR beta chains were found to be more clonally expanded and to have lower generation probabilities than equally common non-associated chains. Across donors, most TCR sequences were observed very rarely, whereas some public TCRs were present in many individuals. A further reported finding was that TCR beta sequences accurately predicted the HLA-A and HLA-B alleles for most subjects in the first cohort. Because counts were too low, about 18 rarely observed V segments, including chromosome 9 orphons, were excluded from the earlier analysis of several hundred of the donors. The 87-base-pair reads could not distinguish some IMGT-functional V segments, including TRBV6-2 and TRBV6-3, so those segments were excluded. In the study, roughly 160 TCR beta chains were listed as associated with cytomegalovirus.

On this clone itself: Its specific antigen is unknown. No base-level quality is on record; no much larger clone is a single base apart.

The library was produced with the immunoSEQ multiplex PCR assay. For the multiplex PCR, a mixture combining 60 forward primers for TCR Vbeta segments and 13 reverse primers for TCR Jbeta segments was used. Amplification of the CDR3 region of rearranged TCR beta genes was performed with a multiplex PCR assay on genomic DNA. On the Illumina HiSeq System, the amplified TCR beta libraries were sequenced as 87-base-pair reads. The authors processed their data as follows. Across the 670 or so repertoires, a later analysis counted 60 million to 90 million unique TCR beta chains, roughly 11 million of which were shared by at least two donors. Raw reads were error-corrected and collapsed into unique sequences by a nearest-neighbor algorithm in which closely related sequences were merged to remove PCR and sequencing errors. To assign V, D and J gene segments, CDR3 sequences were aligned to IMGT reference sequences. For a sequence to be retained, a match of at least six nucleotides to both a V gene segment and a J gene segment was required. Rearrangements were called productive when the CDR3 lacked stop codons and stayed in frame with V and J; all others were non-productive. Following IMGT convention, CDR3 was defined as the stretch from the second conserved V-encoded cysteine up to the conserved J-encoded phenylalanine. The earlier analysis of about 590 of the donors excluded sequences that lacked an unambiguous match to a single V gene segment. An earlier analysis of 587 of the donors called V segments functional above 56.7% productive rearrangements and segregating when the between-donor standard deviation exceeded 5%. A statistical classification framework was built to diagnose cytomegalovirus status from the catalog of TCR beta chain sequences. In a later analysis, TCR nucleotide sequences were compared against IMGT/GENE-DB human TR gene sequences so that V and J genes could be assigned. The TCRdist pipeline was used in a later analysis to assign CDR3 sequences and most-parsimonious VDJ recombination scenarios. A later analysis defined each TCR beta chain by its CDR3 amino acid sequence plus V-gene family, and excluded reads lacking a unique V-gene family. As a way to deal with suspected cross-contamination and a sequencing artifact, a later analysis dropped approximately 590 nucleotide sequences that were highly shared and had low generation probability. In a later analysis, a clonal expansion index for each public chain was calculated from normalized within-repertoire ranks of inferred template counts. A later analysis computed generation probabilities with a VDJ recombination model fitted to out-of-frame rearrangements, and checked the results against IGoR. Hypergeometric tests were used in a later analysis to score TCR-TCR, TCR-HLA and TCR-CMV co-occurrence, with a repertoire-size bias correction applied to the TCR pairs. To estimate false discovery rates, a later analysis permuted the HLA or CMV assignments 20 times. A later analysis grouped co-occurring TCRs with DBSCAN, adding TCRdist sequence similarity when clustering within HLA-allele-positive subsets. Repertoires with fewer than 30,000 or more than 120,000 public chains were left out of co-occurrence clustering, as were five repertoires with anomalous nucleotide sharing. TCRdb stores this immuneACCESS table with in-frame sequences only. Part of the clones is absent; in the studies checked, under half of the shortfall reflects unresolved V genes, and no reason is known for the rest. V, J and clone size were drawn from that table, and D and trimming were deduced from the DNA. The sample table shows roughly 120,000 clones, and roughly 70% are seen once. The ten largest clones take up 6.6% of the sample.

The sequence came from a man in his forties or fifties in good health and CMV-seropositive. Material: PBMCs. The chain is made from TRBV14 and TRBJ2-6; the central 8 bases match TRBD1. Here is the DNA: TGTGCCAGCAGCCAAGCCAGGGGGCTCCGCTCTGGGGCCAACGTCCTGACTTTC. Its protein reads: CASSQARGLRSGANVLTF.